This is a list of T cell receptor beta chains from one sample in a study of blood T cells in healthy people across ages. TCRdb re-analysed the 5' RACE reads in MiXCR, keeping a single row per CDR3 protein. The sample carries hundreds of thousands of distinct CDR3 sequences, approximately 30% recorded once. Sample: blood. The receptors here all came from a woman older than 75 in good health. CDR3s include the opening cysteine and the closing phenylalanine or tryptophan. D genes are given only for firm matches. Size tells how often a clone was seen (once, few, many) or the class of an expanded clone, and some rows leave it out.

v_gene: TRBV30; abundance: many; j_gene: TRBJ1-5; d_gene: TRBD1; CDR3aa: CAWSIPGQGSQPQHF; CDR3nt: TGTGCCTGGAGCATCCCGGGACAGGGGAGCCAGCCCCAGCATTTT
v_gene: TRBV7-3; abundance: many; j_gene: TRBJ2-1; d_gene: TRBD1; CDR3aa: CASSLSTGSNEQFF; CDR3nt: TGTGCCAGCAGCTTATCGACAGGGAGCAATGAGCAGTTCTTC
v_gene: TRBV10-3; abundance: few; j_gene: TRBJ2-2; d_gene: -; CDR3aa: CAIQPAANTGELFF; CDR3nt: TGTGCCATACAACCAGCAGCGAACACCGGGGAGCTGTTTTTT
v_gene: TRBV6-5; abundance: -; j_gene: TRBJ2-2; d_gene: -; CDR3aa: CASSYFGGRDTGERFF; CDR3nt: TGTGCCAGCAGTTATTTCGGGGGGCGGGACACCGGGGAGCGGTTTTTT
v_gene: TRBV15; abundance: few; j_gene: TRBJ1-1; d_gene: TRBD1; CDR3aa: CATSHGGTGKEAFF; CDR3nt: TGTGCCACCAGCCACGGAGGGACAGGCAAAGAGGCTTTCTTT
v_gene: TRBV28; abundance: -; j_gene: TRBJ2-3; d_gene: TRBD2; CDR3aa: CASSTRERGGTDTQYF; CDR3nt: TGTGCCAGCAGTACCCGCGAGCGGGGGGGGACAGATACGCAGTATTTT
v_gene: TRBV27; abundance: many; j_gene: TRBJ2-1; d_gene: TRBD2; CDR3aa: CASSSGLAGGLGSYNEQFF; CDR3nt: TGTGCCAGCAGTTCGGGACTAGCGGGGGGGCTTGGGTCCTACAATGAGCAGTTCTTC
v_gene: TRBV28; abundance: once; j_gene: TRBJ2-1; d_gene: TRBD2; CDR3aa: CASSLDPLAGVVGEQFF; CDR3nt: TGTGCCAGCAGCTTAGATCCCCTAGCGGGGGTGGTGGGTGAGCAGTTCTTC
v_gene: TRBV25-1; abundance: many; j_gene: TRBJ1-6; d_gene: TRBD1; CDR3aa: CASSSAGGGNSPLHF; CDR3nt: TGTGCCAGCAGTTCCGCAGGGGGTGGGAATTCACCCCTCCACTTT
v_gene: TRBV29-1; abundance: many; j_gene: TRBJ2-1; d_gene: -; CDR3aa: CSVVLPSSYNEQFF; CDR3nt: TGCAGCGTTGTGCTCCCGAGCTCCTACAATGAGCAGTTCTTC
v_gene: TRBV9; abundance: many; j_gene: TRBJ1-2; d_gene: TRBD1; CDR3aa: CASSEWDRFPNDYGYTF; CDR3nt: TGTGCCAGCAGCGAATGGGACAGGTTTCCTAACGACTATGGCTACACCTTC
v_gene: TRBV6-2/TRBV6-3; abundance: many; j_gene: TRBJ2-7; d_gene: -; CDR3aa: CASSSARREQYF; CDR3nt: TGTGCCAGCAGTTCCGCTCGACGCGAGCAGTACTTC
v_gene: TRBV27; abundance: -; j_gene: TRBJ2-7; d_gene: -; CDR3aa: CASSSKQGYEQYF; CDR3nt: TGTGCCAGCAGTTCGAAACAGGGTTACGAGCAGTACTTC
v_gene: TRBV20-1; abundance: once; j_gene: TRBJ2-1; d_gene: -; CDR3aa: CSARDLSSGRDAYNEQFF; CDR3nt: TGCAGTGCCCGCGACCTCTCAAGCGGCAGGGACGCCTACAATGAGCAGTTCTTC
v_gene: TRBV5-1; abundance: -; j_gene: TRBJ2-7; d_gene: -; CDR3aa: CASSSLQGPHEQYF; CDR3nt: TGCGCCAGCAGCTCCTTACAGGGACCACACGAGCAGTACTTC
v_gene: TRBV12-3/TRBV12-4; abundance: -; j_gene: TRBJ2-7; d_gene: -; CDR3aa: CASSKGGRFDEQYF; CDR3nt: TGTGCCAGCAGTAAAGGAGGGAGATTCGATGAGCAGTACTTC
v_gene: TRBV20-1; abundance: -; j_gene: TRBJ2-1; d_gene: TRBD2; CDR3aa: CSARASGRSNEQFF; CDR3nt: TGCAGTGCTAGAGCTAGCGGGAGATCAAATGAGCAGTTCTTC
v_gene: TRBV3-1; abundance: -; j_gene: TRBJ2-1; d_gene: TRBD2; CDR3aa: CAAKAGGRSDEQFF; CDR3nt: TGTGCCGCCAAAGCGGGGGGGCGTAGTGATGAGCAGTTCTTC
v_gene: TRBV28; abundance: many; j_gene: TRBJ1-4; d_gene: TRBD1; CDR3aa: CASSFEGQGSEKLFF; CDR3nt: TGTGCCAGCAGTTTTGAAGGACAGGGTAGTGAAAAACTGTTTTTT
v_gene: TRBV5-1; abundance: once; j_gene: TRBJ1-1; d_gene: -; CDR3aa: CASSLEDQGEAFF; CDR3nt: TGCGCCAGCAGCTTGGAGGATCAGGGTGAAGCTTTCTTT
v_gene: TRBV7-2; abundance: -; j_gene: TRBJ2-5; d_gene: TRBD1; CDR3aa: CASSPYLGQGQTQYF; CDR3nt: TGTGCCAGCAGCCCCTACTTGGGACAGGGCCAGACCCAGTACTTC
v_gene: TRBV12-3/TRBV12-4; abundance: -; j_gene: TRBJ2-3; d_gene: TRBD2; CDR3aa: CASRFRSGRPDTQYF; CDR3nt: TGTGCCAGCAGGTTCCGCAGCGGGAGACCAGATACGCAGTATTTT
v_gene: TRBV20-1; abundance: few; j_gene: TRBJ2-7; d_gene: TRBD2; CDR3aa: CSATGLAGGNEQYF; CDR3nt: TGCAGTGCTACTGGACTAGCGGGAGGTAACGAGCAGTACTTC
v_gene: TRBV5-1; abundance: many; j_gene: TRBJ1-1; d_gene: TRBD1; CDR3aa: CASSPDPQGMSAEAFF; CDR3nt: TGCGCCAGCAGCCCAGACCCACAGGGGATGAGCGCTGAAGCTTTCTTT
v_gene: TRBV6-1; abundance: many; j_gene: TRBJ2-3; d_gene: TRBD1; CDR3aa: CASLKTGGADTQYF; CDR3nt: TGTGCCAGCCTGAAGACAGGGGGCGCAGATACGCAGTATTTT
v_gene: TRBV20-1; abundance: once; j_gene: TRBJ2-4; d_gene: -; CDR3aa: CSAREAGVTKNIQYF; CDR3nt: TGCAGTGCTAGAGAGGCAGGGGTGACCAAAAACATTCAGTACTTC
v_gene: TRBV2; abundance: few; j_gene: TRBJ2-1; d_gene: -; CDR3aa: CASSEALRRGTNNEQFF; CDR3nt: TGTGCCAGCAGTGAAGCGCTTCGGCGGGGAACGAACAATGAGCAGTTCTTC